These 27 T cell receptor beta chains were sequenced from one sample in a study of blood T cell repertoires in COVID-19. Clones were read by immunoSEQ multiplex PCR, and TCRdb kept only the in-frame ones, dropping some. The data contain 150,000 to 200,000 clones, around 77% of them singletons. Sample: peripheral blood. These receptors came from a man between 65 and 85 years old with acute or convalescent COVID-19.

This clone was detected only once. The chain links TRBV5-4 to TRBJ2-2; a possible D gene is TRBD2 (6 bases). Trimming cost V 4 bases and J 6 bases, with 19 bases left between them. Germline V gives CDR1 SGHNT, CDR2 YYREEE (reference sequence). This CDR3 spans 16 amino acids. Written as DNA, the CDR3 is TGTGCCAGCAGCCCTCGTCTAGCTGGAGGGGCCGGGGAGCTGTTTTTT. This encodes CASSPRLAGGAGELFF.

The V gene is TRBV6-4, the J gene TRBJ2-2; a weak D match, TRBD1 (5 bases). Germline CDR1 is MRHNA and CDR2 is SNTAGT. The CDR3 loop spans 15 amino acids. Trimming took 0 bases from V and 0 from J, leaving 5 bases between them. CDR3: CASSDSTANTGELFF. As DNA, the CDR3 is TGTGCCAGCAGTGACTCGACAGCGAACACCGGGGAGCTGTTTTTT.

V and J are TRBV4-1 and TRBJ1-2; a possible D gene is TRBD1 (6 bases). V was shortened by 0 bases and J by 3 bases, with 11 bases between the two germline ends. Germline CDR1 is MGHRA and CDR2 is YSYEKL. This CDR3 is built from 15 residues. CDR3 in DNA: TGCGCCAGCAGCCAAGAAAGGACAGTCTACTATGGCTACACCTTC. Its protein is CASSQERTVYYGYTF.

The table lists this clone with a count of one. V and J are TRBV5-1 and TRBJ2-7, with 9 bases identical to TRBD2. The germline CDR1 and CDR2 sequences are SGHRS and YFSETQ. V was clipped by 2 bases and J by 6 bases; unmatched bases: 6. The CDR3 contains 14 residues. The CDR3 DNA sequence: TGCGCCAGCAGCTTTGCTAGCGGGAAGTTCGAGCAGTACTTC. This gives the protein CASSFASGKFEQYF.

The J gene is TRBJ2-5, the V gene TRBV5-1; D perhaps matches TRBD2 (7 bases). Trimming shortened V by 1 base and J by 1 base, and 14 bases separated the two germline ends. This CDR3 contains 16 residues. Germline V gives CDR1 SGHRS, CDR2 YFSETQ. The CDR3 DNA reads TGCGCCAGCAGCTTGCGTGCGGGGGCGCGCCAAGAGACCCAGTACTTC. It yields the protein CASSLRAGARQETQYF. Based on the CDR3 plus reference TRBV5-1 and TRBJ2-5, the full variable domain is KAGVTQTPRYLIKTRGQQVTLSCSPISGHRSVSWYQQTPGQGLQFLFEYFSETQRNKGNFPGRFSGRQFSNSRSEMNVSTLELGDSALYLCASSLRAGARQETQYFGPGTRLLVL.

The genes are TRBV14 and TRBJ1-1; D may be TRBD1 (5 bases). This CDR3 is 14 amino acids long. Per germline, CDR1 SGHDN and CDR2 FVKESK. Deletions cut 1 base from V and 6 bases from J, with 12 bases between. The CDR3: CASSQATGGAEAFF. The CDR3 bases are TGTGCCAGCAGCCAAGCCACAGGTGGCGCTGAAGCTTTCTTT.

This clone was found a few times. This chain links TRBV12-3 or TRBV12-4 with TRBJ2-5; D call uncertain. The CDR3 length is 11 residues. With 3 bases removed from V and 4 bases from J, the gap between germline ends came to 3 bases. CDR3 DNA: TGTGCCAGCAGTTTCAGAGAGACCCAGTACTTC. Translated, it gives CASSFRETQYF.

The chain combines TRBV6-5 with TRBJ1-3; 7 bases map to TRBD1. Germline CDR1 is MNHEY and CDR2 is SVGAGI. V shed 0 bases and J 2 bases; nucleotides not matched to a gene: 4. The CDR3 has 16 amino acids. The CDR3 here is CASSYSVTGAGNTIYF. CDR3 nucleotide sequence: TGTGCCAGCAGTTACTCAGTTACAGGGGCTGGAAACACCATATATTTT.

The chain links TRBV11-2 to TRBJ1-4; possibly TRBD1 for D (6 bases). V was trimmed by 5 bases and J by 11 bases, leaving 15 bases between them. CDR3 size: 13 residues. Germline V gives CDR1 SGHAT, CDR2 FQNNGV. CDR3 sequence: CASSERDNFKLFF. The DNA of the CDR3 is TGTGCCAGCAGCGAAAGGGACAACTTTAAACTGTTTTTT.

The genes are TRBV28 and TRBJ2-5; 8 bases fit TRBD1. The CDR3 covers 14 residues. From germline, CDR1 is MDHEN and CDR2 SYDVKM. After removal of 6 bases from V and 2 bases from J, the junction contained 5 bases not matched to a gene. The CDR3 sequence: CASSLTGGQETQYF. The CDR3 DNA reads TGTGCCAGCAGCCTTACAGGGGGTCAAGAGACCCAGTACTTC.

This clone was counted a single time. This sequence joins TRBV27 and TRBJ1-1; D is unresolved. The ends were cut back, 3 bases at V and 11 bases at J, with 25 bases in the middle. The CDR3 has 16 residues. Germline assignment: CDR1 MNHEY and CDR2 SMNVEV (reference sequence). CDR3 region: CASSFRAGSPSRGAFF. The CDR3 DNA sequence: TGTGCCAGCAGTTTTAGGGCGGGAAGCCCATCGCGTGGGGCTTTCTTT.

The chain employs TRBV18 and TRBJ1-6, with D perhaps TRBD1 (6 bases). The CDR3 loop spans 14 amino acids. V gave up 4 bases and J gave up 7 bases, with 11 bases separating them. CDR1 and CDR2 from the germline V gene are KGHSH and LQKENI. CDR3 amino acids: CASSLPGENSPLHF. The CDR3, as DNA: TGTGCCAGCTCACTCCCAGGGGAGAATTCACCCCTCCACTTT.

This clone has a handful of counts. This chain connects TRBV5-1 to TRBJ2-1; 7 bases agree with TRBD1. The germline V gene encodes CDR1 SGHRS and CDR2 YFSETQ. This CDR3 is 12 amino acids long. V lost 4 bases, J lost 9 bases, and 4 bases stayed unmatched. CDR3 bases: TGCGCCAGCAGCGAGACAGGGAGTGAGCAGTTCTTC. It yields the protein CASSETGSEQFF. Complete variable domain (other parts from reference TRBV5-1 and TRBJ2-1): KAGVTQTPRYLIKTRGQQVTLSCSPISGHRSVSWYQQTPGQGLQFLFEYFSETQRNKGNFPGRFSGRQFSNSRSEMNVSTLELGDSALYLCASSETGSEQFFGPGTRLTVL.

A few counts support this clone. The rearrangement joins TRBV27 to TRBJ2-7; D is ambiguous. This CDR3 has 13 amino acids. Between the trimmed V and J ends, which lost 1 base and 2 bases, there was a span of 6 bases. Looked up from germline, CDR1 is MNHEY and CDR2 is SMNVEV (reference sequence). CDR3 loop: CASSLYGAYEQYF. In DNA, the CDR3 is TGTGCCAGCAGTTTATACGGAGCCTACGAGCAGTACTTC.

The rearrangement links TRBV6-5 to TRBJ2-5; D uncertain. This CDR3 contains 13 residues. CDR1 and CDR2 (germline): MNHEY, SVGAGI. Trimming cost V 0 bases and J 0 bases, with 2 bases left between them. In DNA form, the CDR3 reads TGTGCCAGCAGTTACTCCTACCAAGAGACCCAGTACTTC. Translation gives CASSYSYQETQYF.

The rearrangement uses TRBV28 and TRBJ1-1; 7 nucleotides agree with TRBD1. The J segment lost 1 base and the V segment lost 7 bases, leaving 3 bases of the junction unmatched. Germline CDR1 reads MDHEN; CDR2 reads SYDVKM. The CDR3 contains 13 residues. CDR3 sequence (DNA): TGTGCCAGCAATCCAGGGGGGAACACTGAAGCTTTCTTT. The encoded protein is CASNPGGNTEAFF.

This clone was found a few times. The chain has TRBV2 and TRBJ2-3; D remains ambiguous. This CDR3 has 14 amino acids. Trimming shortened V by 6 bases and J by 1 base, and 11 bases separated the two germline ends. From germline, CDR1 is SNHLY and CDR2 FYNNEI. The CDR3 sequence is CASRKQDGTDTQYF. DNA for the CDR3: TGTGCCAGCAGGAAGCAAGATGGCACAGATACGCAGTATTTT.

Worth noting for this clone: Its ends do not fully match the called genes, so a read error is possible. The chain joins TRBV2 to TRBJ1-6; 9 bases agree with TRBD1. Germline V lookup: CDR1 SNHLY, CDR2 FYNNEI. The CDR3 consists of 16 residues. In DNA, the CDR3 is TGTGCCAGCAGTAAAGCCGGGACAGGGTTTAAGTCACCCCTCCACTTT. This sequence encodes CASSKAGTGFKSPLHF.

The gene calls are TRBV19 and TRBJ2-1, with TRBD2 identical over 7 bases. CDR3 size: 14 residues. J lost 7 bases, V lost 7 bases, and 10 bases had no gene match. Germline V gene sequence: CDR1 LNHDA, CDR2 SQIVND (reference sequence). The CDR3 region has the DNA TGTGCCAGTATCGGGACTAACCCCCCGAATGAGCAGTTCTTC. Its protein is CASIGTNPPNEQFF.

The CDR3 protein is CASSFRQGNQPQHF. CDR3 sequence (DNA): TGTGCCAGCAGCTTCAGACAGGGCAATCAGCCCCAGCATTTT. V is TRBV7-2 and J is TRBJ1-5; weak D call: TRBD1 (6 bases). Germline loops: CDR1 SGHTA, CDR2 FQGNSA. Trimming left V 3 bases short and J 2 bases short, with 8 bases between. The CDR3 is 14 residues long. Variable domain in full (rest from reference TRBV7-2 and TRBJ1-5): GAGVSQSPSNKVTEKGKDVELRCDPISGHTALYWYRQSLGQGLEFLIYFQGNSAPDKSGLPSDRFSAERTGGSVSTLTIQRTQQEDSAVYLCASSFRQGNQPQHFGDGTRLSIL.

The chain has TRBV24-1 and TRBJ2-6; 9 bases are shared with TRBD1. This CDR3 is built from 17 residues. The germline CDR1 and CDR2 sequences are KGHDR and SFDVKD. Trimming cost V 3 bases and J 4 bases; bases outside gene matches: 6. Here the CDR3 DNA reads TGTGCCACCAGTGATCCGGACAGGGGAATAGGGGCCAACGTCCTGACTTTC. Its protein is CATSDPDRGIGANVLTF.

The rearrangement uses TRBV28 and TRBJ1-1; 7 bases match TRBD1. From germline, CDR1 is MDHEN and CDR2 SYDVKM. This CDR3 has 15 residues. Trimming at V came to 6 bases and at J to 8 bases, leaving 15 bases not matched to a gene. CDR3 sequence reads: CASRRQGLPNIEAFF. CDR3 sequence (DNA): TGTGCCAGCAGAAGACAGGGTCTACCAAATATCGAAGCTTTCTTT.

The chain links TRBV6-1 to TRBJ1-5; 10 bases agree with TRBD1. This CDR3 spans 16 amino acids. Trimming at V came to 1 base and at J to 4 bases, leaving 4 bases not matched to a gene. CDR1 is MNHNS, CDR2 SASEGT, per germline. CDR3 in amino acids: CASSEGDRGWNQPQHF. The CDR3 bases are TGTGCCAGCAGTGAAGGGGACAGGGGATGGAATCAGCCCCAGCATTTT.

This chain connects TRBV28 to TRBJ2-7; 8 bases line up with TRBD2. In germline, CDR1 is MDHEN, CDR2 SYDVKM. CDR3 size: 14 residues. The ends lost 5 bases at V and 1 base at J; junction bases unmatched: 4. The CDR3 bases are TGTGCCAGCAGTCCCGAGCGGGAGTCCTACGAGCAGTACTTC. It yields the protein CASSPERESYEQYF.

This clone was counted a single time. The chain joins TRBV5-1 to TRBJ1-1; 10 bases are a match to TRBD1. The CDR3 spans 16 residues. V shed 4 bases and J 1 base; nucleotides not matched to a gene: 7. CDR1 is SGHRS and CDR2 is YFSETQ in the germline V gene. DNA for the CDR3: TGCGCCAGCAGCCCTTTGACAGGGGGCTCGAACACTGAAGCTTTCTTT. Its translation: CASSPLTGGSNTEAFF.

The chain couples TRBV29-1 to TRBJ1-1; D uncertain. Germline lookup yields CDR1 SQVTM and CDR2 ANQGSEA. The CDR3 loop spans 13 amino acids. V lost 5 bases and J 2 bases, leaving 12 bases between the germline ends. In nucleotides, the CDR3 is TGCAGCGTTACCACAACAGCTAACACTGAAGCTTTCTTT. As protein: CSVTTTANTEAFF.

The chain joins TRBV5-4 to TRBJ2-5; 9 bases agree with TRBD1. The germline V gene encodes CDR1 SGHNT and CDR2 YYREEE (reference sequence). This CDR3 has 16 amino acids. Germline trimming cut 2 bases from V and 5 bases from J; bases unmatched to any gene: 10. CDR3 in DNA: TGTGCCAGCAGCTTCCTGGACAGGGGAGGTTGGGAGACCCAGTACTTC. It yields the protein CASSFLDRGGWETQYF.